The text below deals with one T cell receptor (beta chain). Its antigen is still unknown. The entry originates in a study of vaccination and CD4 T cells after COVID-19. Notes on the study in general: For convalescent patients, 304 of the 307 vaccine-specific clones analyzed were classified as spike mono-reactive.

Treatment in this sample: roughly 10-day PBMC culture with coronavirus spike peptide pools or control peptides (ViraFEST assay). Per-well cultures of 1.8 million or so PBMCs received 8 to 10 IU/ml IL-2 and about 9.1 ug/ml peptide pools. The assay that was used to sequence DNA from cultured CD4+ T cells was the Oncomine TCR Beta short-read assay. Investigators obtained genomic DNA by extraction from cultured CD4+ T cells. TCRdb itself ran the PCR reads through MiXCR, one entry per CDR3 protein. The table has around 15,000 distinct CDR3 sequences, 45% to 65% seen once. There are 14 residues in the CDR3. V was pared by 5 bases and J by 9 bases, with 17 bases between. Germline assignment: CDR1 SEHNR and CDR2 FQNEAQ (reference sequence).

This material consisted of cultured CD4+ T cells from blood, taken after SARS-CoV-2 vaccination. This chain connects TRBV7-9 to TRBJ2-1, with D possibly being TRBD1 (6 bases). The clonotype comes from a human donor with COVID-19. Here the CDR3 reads CASSTTGGYGEQFF. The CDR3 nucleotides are TGTGCCAGCAGCACGACAGGAGGTTATGGTGAGCAGTTCTTC.